This T cell receptor beta chain was obtained from a study of blood T cell repertoires in COVID-19. The V gene's germline CDR1 is MNHEY and CDR2 SVGAGI. J gave up 5 bases and V 2 bases, and 6 bases lay outside the gene matches. This CDR3 has 15 amino acids. Libraries were prepared by immunoSEQ multiplex PCR; TCRdb keeps only in-frame clonotypes and omits some of them. The data show about 130,000 clones, about four fifths seen once. Sequenced: peripheral blood. The chain carries TRBV6-5 and TRBJ2-1; TRBD2 aligns across 7 bases. This sequence originates from a woman aged 50 to 60 with acute or convalescent COVID-19. The CDR3 protein is CASSYGRGVNNEQFF. CDR3 DNA: TGTGCCAGCAGTTACGGCCGGGGGGTCAACAATGAGCAGTTCTTC.